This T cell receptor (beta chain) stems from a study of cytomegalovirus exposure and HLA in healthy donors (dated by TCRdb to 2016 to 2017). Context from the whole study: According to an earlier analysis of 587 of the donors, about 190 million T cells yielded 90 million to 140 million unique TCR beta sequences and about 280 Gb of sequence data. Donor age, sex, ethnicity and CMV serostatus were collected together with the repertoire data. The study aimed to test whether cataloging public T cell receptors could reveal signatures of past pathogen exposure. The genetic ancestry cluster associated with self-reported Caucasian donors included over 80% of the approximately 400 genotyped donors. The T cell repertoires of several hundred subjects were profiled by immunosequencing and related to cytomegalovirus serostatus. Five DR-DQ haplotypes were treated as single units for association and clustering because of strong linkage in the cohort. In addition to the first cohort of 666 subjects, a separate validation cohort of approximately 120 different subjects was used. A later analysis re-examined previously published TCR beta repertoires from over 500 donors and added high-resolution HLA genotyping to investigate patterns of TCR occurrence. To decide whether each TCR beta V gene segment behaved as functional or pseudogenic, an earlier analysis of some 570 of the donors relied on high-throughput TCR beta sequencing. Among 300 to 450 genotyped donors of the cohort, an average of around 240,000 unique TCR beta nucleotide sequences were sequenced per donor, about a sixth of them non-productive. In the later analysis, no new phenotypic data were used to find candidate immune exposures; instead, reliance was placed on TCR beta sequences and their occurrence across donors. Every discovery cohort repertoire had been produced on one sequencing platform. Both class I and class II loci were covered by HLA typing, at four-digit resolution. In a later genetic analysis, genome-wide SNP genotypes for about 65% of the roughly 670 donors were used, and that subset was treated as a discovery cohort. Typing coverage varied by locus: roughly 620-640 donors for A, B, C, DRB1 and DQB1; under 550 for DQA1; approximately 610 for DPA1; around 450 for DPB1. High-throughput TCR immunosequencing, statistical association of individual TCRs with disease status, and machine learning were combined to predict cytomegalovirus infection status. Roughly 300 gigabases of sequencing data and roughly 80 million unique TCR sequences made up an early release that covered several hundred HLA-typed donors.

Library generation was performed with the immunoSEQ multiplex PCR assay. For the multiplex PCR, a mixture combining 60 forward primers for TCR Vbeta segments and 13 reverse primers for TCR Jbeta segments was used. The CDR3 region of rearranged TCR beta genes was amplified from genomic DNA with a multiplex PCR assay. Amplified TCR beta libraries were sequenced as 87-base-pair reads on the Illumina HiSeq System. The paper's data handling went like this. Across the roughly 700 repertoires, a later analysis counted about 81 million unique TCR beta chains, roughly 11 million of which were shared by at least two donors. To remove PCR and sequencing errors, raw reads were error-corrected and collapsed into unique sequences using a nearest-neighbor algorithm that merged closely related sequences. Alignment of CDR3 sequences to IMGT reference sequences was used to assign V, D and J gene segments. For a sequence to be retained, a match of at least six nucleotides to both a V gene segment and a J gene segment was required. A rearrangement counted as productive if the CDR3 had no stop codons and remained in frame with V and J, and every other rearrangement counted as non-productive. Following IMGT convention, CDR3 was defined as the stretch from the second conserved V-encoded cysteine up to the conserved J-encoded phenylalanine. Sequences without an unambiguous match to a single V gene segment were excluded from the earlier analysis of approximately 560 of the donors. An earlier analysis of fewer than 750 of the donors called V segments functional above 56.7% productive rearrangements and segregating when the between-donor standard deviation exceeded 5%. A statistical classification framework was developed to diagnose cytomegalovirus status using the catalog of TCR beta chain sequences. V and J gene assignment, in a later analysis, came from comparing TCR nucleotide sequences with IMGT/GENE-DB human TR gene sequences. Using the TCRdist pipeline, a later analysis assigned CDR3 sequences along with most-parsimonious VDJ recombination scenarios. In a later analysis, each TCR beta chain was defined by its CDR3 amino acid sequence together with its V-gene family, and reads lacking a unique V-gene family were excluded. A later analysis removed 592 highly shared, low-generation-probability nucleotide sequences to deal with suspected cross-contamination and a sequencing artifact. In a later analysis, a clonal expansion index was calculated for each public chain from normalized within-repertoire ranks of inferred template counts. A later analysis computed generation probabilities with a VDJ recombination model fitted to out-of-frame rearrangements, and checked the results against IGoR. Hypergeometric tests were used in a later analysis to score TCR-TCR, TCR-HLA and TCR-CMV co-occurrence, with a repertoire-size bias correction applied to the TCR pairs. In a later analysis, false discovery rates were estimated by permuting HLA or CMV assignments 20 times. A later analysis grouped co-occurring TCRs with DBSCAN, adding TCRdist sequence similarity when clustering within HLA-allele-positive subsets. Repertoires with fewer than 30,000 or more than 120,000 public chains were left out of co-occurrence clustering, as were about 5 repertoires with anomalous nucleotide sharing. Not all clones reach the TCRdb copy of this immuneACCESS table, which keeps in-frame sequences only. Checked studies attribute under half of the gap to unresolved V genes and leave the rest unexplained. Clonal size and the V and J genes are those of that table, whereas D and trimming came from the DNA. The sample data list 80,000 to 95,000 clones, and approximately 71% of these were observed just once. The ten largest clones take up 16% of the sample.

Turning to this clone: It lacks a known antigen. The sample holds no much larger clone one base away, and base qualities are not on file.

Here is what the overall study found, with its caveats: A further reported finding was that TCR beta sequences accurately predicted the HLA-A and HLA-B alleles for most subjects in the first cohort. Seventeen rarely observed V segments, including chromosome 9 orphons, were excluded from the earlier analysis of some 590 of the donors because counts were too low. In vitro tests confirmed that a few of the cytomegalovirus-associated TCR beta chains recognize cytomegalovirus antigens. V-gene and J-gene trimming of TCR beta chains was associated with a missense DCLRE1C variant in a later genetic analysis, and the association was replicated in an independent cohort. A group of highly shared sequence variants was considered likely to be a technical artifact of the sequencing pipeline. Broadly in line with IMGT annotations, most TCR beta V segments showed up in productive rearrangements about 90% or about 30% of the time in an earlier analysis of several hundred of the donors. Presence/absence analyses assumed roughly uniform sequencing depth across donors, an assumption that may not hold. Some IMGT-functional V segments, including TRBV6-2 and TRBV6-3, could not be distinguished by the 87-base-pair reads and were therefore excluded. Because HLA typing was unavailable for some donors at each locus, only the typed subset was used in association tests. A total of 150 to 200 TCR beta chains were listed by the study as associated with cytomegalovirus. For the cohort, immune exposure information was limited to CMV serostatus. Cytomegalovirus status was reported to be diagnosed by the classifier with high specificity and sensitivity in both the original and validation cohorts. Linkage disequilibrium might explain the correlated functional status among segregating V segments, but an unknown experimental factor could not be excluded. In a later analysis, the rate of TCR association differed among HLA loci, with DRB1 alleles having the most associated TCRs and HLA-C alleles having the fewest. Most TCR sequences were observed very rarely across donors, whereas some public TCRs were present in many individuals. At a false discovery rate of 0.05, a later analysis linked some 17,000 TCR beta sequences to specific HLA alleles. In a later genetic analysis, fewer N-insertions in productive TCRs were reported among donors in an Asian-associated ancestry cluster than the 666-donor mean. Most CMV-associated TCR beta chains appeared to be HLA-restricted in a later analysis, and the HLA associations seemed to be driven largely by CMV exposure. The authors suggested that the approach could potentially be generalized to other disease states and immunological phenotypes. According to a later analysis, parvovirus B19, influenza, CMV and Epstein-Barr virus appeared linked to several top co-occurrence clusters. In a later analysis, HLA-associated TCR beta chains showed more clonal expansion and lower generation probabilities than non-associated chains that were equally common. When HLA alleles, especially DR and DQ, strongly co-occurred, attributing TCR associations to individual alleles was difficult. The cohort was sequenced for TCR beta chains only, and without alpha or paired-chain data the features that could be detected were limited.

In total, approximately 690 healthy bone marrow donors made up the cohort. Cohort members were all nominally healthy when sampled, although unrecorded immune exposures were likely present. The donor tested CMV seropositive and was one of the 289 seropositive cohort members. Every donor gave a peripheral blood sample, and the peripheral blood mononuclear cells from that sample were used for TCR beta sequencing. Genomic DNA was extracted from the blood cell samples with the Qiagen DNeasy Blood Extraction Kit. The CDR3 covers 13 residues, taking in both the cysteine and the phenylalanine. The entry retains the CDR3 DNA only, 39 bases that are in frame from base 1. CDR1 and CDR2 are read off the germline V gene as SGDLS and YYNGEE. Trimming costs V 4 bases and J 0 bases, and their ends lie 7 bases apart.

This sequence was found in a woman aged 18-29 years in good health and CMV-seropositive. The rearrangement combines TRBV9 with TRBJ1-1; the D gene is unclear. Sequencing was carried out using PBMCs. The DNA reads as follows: TGTGCCAGCAGCCAGGCAGTGAACACTGAAGCTTTCTTT. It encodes CASSQAVNTEAFF.